The entry below describes one T cell receptor (beta chain). Its target is unknown. These data originate in a study of human T cells and chemical hapten exposure. On the study more broadly: DPC at 2% was the sensitizing agent, placed on approximately 2 cm by approximately 2 cm of upper inner arm skin. Study-level findings and limits: With DPC sensitization, TCRs exceeding 1 in 1000 frequency showed no change. It was expanded TCRs that formed significantly more large CDR3 similarity clusters than controls did.

The time point here: patch test 1, 2 weeks after DPC sensitization. Documented treatment: therapeutic diphenylcyclopropenone sensitization with weekly scalp DPC. Donors were 18 to 70-year-old alopecia patients suitable for DPC. A single record per CDR3 protein comes from TCRdb applying MiXCR to the RACE reads. Of tens of thousands of distinct CDR3 sequences listed, roughly a tenth are singletons. The origin of this receptor is a man aged 35-49 years with alopecia areata. Some clones in this sample may be carry-over from other donors' samples. Specimen: whole blood, collected in connection with sensitization to the hapten diphenylcyclopropenone (DPC).

CDR3 sequence reads: CASSRGGGADTEAFF. CDR3 in DNA: TGTGCCAGCAGCCGGGGAGGGGGCGCGGACACTGAAGCTTTCTTT. V usage is TRBV5-6 and J usage is TRBJ1-1; TRBD1 matches 7 bases. Germline-derived CDR1 and CDR2 are SGHDT and YYEEEE. CDR3 length: 15 residues. The junction had 9 bases not matched to a gene; V was cut back by 4 bases and J by 3 bases.